The 6 T cell receptor beta chains reported below all come from one sample, sequenced in a study of response to subunit inactivated influenza vaccine. Using its own MiXCR run on the RT-PCR reads, TCRdb lists one record per CDR3 protein. The table lists 630,000 or so distinct CDR3 sequences, around 16% of them singletons. Specimen: PBMCs from blood, collected approximately 12 days after vaccination. These receptors originate from a man aged 45 to 65 who received an inactivated influenza vaccine.

The genes are TRBV20-1 and TRBJ2-3; D may correspond to TRBD1 or TRBD2 (5 bases each). Germline CDR1 DFQATT, CDR2 SNEGSKA (reference sequence). V lost 6 bases, J lost 0 bases, and 13 bases lay in between. The CDR3 sequence is 14 residues long. CDR3 sequence reads: CSARGESSTDTQYF. The CDR3 region has the DNA TGCAGTGCCCGAGGGGAGTCTAGCACAGATACGCAGTATTTT.

The rearrangement links TRBV7-2 to TRBJ2-3; D not resolved. The CDR3 totals 14 residues. V was pared by 5 bases and J by 2 bases, with 11 bases between. From germline, CDR1 is SGHTA and CDR2 FQGNSA. The CDR3 DNA is TGTGCCAGCAGCCCACACCCCAACACAGATACGCAGTATTTT. It encodes CASSPHPNTDTQYF.

The sample holds a few counts of this clonotype. The rearrangement joins TRBV11-3 to TRBJ2-1; D call uncertain. This CDR3 comprises 12 residues. Germline CDR1 SGHNT, CDR2 YENEEA. Trimming took off 3 bases at V and 5 bases at J, with 5 bases between the two ends. The CDR3 nucleotides read TGTGCCAGCAGCTTTCGAAACAATGAGCAGTTCTTC. Protein sequence: CASSFRNNEQFF. Filled out from reference TRBV11-3 and TRBJ2-1, the complete variable domain reads EAGVVQSPRYKIIEKKQPVAFWCNPISGHNTLYWYLQNLGQGPELLIRYENEEAVDDSQLPKDRFSAERLKGVDSTLKIQPAELGDSAVYLCASSFRNNEQFFGPGTRLTVL.

This chain uses TRBV4-3 with TRBJ2-3; no clear D. The CDR3 totals 13 residues. From germline, CDR1 is LGHNA and CDR2 YSLEER. V was clipped by 0 bases and J by 5 bases, with 6 bases between them. The CDR3 loop is CASSQDPRDTQYF. CDR3 nucleotide sequence: TGCGCCAGCAGCCAAGACCCACGAGATACGCAGTATTTT.

CDR3 sequence (DNA): TGCGCCAGCAGCTTCGCTTCGAACACTGAAGCTTTCTTT. This gives the protein CASSFASNTEAFF. The rearrangement uses TRBV5-1 and TRBJ1-1; D gene ambiguous. V lost 2 bases, J lost 1 base, and 6 bases lay in between. The CDR3 sequence is 13 residues long. Germline V gene data show CDR1 as SGHRS and CDR2 as YFSETQ.

This clonotype was picked up a small number of times. V and J are TRBV7-8 and TRBJ1-1, with 9 bases fitting TRBD1. CDR3 length equals 14 residues. CDR1 and CDR2 (germline): SGHVS, FQNEAQ. V dropped 3 bases and J dropped 5; count of bases not matched to a gene: 4. CDR3 sequence (DNA): TGTGCCAGCAGCTTTCAGGACAGGGGTACTGAAGCTTTCTTT. This sequence encodes CASSFQDRGTEAFF.